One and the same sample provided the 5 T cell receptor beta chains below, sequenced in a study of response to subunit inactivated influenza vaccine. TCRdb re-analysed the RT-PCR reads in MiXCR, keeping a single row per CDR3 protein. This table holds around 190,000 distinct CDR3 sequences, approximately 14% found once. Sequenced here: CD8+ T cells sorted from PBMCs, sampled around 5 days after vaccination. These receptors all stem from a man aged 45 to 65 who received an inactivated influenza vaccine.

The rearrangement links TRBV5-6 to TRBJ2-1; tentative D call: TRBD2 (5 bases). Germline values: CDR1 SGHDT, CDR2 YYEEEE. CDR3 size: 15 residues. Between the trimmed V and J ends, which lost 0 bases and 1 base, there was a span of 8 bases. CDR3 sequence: CASSLEGRSYNEQFF. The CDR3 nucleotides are TGTGCCAGCAGCTTGGAAGGGAGATCCTACAATGAGCAGTTCTTC.

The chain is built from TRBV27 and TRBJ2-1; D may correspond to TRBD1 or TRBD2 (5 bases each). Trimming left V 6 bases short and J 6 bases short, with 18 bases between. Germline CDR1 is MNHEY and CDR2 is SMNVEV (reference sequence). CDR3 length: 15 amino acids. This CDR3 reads CASSLQVVRGNEQFF. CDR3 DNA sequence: TGTGCCAGCAGCCTACAGGTAGTGAGGGGCAATGAGCAGTTCTTC.

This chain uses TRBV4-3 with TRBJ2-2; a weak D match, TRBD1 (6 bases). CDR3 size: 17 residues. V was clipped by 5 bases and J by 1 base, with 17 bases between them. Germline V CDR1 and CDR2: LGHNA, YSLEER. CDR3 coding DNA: TGCGCCAGCAGCTACAGGGCTGGGGTCGAGAACACCGGGGAGCTGTTTTTT. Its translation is CASSYRAGVENTGELFF.

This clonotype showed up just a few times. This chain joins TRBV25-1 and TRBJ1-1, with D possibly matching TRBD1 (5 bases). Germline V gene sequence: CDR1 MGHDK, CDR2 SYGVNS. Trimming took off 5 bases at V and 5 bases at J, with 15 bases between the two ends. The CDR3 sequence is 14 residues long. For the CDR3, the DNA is TGTGCCAGCAGTCCTGGGGGAGGATGGACTGAAGCTTTCTTT. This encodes CASSPGGGWTEAFF.

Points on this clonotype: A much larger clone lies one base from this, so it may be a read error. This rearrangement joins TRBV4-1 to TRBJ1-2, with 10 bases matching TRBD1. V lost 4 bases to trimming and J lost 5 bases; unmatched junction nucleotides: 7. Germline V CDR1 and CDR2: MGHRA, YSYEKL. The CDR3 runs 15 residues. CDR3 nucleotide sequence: TGCGCCAGCAGCCGTACCGGACAGGGGGAATATGGCTACACCTTC. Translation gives CASSRTGQGEYGYTF.